These T cell receptor beta chains were read from a single sample in a study of T cells in localized non-small cell lung cancer. Sequenced by immunoSEQ multiplex PCR; TCRdb stores in-frame clones only, minus some. Here the sample spans fewer than 40,000 clones, 86% being singletons. Sample: peripheral blood, taken before any cancer treatment. The receptor set was obtained from a male donor at least 60 years old with stage III lung adenocarcinoma. Each CDR3 is given with its conserved first and last residue. Each record gives: J gene, D gene, clone size, V gene, CDR3 protein, CDR3 DNA. A D gene is named only where the DNA matches it firmly. Not every row has a clone size; where given, it reads once, few, many or a size class.

J gene: TRBJ1-2
D gene: .
clone size: .
V gene: TRBV14
CDR3 protein: CASSQGFSLAQNYGYTF
CDR3 DNA: TGTGCCAGCAGCCAAGGATTTTCACTAGCCCAAAACTATGGCTACACCTTC

J gene: TRBJ2-1
D gene: TRBD2
clone size: .
V gene: TRBV7-9
CDR3 protein: CASSQLAGGPWEQFF
CDR3 DNA: TGTGCCAGCAGCCAACTAGCGGGGGGGCCTTGGGAGCAGTTCTTC

J gene: TRBJ2-2
D gene: .
clone size: .
V gene: TRBV9
CDR3 protein: CASSVGRRNTGELFF
CDR3 DNA: TGTGCCAGCAGCGTAGGACGGCGGAACACCGGGGAGCTGTTTTTT

J gene: TRBJ2-3
D gene: .
clone size: .
V gene: TRBV5-1
CDR3 protein: CASSFSGMTATDTQYF
CDR3 DNA: TGCGCCAGCAGCTTTTCGGGTATGACGGCCACAGATACGCAGTATTTT

J gene: TRBJ2-7
D gene: .
clone size: .
V gene: TRBV4-1
CDR3 protein: CASSQESGEYEQYF
CDR3 DNA: TGCGCCAGCAGCCAAGAGTCGGGGGAATACGAGCAGTACTTC

J gene: TRBJ1-5
D gene: .
clone size: .
V gene: TRBV10-2
CDR3 protein: CASSGQGRGNQPQHF
CDR3 DNA: TGCGCCAGCAGTGGGCAGGGGAGGGGAAATCAGCCCCAGCATTTT

J gene: TRBJ2-3
D gene: .
clone size: .
V gene: TRBV21-1
CDR3 protein: CASSSPPMTRTDTQYF
CDR3 DNA: TGTGCCAGCAGCTCACCCCCGATGACCCGCACAGATACGCAGTATTTT

J gene: TRBJ2-3
D gene: TRBD1
clone size: .
V gene: TRBV2
CDR3 protein: CASSADRADTQYF
CDR3 DNA: TGTGCCAGCAGTGCCGACAGGGCAGATACGCAGTATTTT

J gene: TRBJ1-1
D gene: .
clone size: .
V gene: TRBV5-4
CDR3 protein: CASSGIKTGTEAFF
CDR3 DNA: TGTGCCAGCAGCGGGATTAAAACAGGCACTGAAGCTTTCTTT

J gene: TRBJ2-7
D gene: TRBD1
clone size: .
V gene: TRBV14
CDR3 protein: CASTMGQGAREQYF
CDR3 DNA: TGTGCCAGCACCATGGGACAGGGGGCTAGGGAGCAGTACTTC

J gene: TRBJ2-7
D gene: .
clone size: few
V gene: TRBV21-1
CDR3 protein: CASSRGLLISYEQYF
CDR3 DNA: TGTGCCAGCAGCAGGGGATTACTAATCTCCTACGAGCAGTACTTC

J gene: TRBJ2-5
D gene: .
clone size: once
V gene: TRBV10-3
CDR3 protein: CAIRPTVQETQYF
CDR3 DNA: TGTGCCATCAGGCCGACAGTCCAGGAGACCCAGTACTTC

J gene: TRBJ1-2
D gene: TRBD1
clone size: .
V gene: TRBV7-8
CDR3 protein: CASSPLTGTGIGYTF
CDR3 DNA: TGTGCCAGCAGCCCCTTAACCGGGACAGGGATTGGCTACACCTTC

J gene: TRBJ2-2
D gene: .
clone size: few
V gene: TRBV6-4
CDR3 protein: CASSEQSTGELFF
CDR3 DNA: TGTGCCAGCAGTGAACAAAGCACCGGGGAGCTGTTTTTT

J gene: TRBJ1-1
D gene: .
clone size: .
V gene: TRBV19
CDR3 protein: CASSIDYTLGPEAFF
CDR3 DNA: TGTGCCAGTAGTATAGATTACACCCTCGGCCCTGAAGCTTTCTTT

J gene: TRBJ2-1
D gene: .
clone size: .
V gene: TRBV25-1
CDR3 protein: CASSESGGHEQFF
CDR3 DNA: TGTGCCAGCAGTGAATCCGGGGGCCATGAGCAGTTCTTC

J gene: TRBJ1-3
D gene: .
clone size: .
V gene: TRBV6-5
CDR3 protein: CASSYASRIGTIYF
CDR3 DNA: TGTGCCAGCAGTTACGCTAGCCGAATCGGCACCATATATTTT

J gene: TRBJ2-7
D gene: .
clone size: .
V gene: TRBV6-5
CDR3 protein: CASTPGRSYEQYF
CDR3 DNA: TGTGCCAGCACCCCAGGTCGCTCCTACGAGCAGTACTTC

J gene: TRBJ2-2
D gene: TRBD1
clone size: .
V gene: TRBV5-1
CDR3 protein: CASSLFGTGDGFTGELFF
CDR3 DNA: TGCGCCAGCAGCTTGTTTGGGACAGGGGACGGGTTCACCGGGGAGCTGTTTTTT

J gene: TRBJ2-1
D gene: .
clone size: .
V gene: TRBV9
CDR3 protein: CASSPRVGAVNEQFF
CDR3 DNA: TGTGCCAGCAGCCCTCGGGTGGGGGCTGTGAATGAGCAGTTCTTC

J gene: TRBJ2-1
D gene: .
clone size: .
V gene: TRBV5-1
CDR3 protein: CASSFDRSYNEQFF
CDR3 DNA: TGCGCCAGCAGCTTCGACAGGTCCTACAATGAGCAGTTCTTC

J gene: TRBJ2-3
D gene: .
clone size: .
V gene: TRBV20-1
CDR3 protein: CSAPKRDTQYF
CDR3 DNA: TGCAGTGCTCCCAAACGGGATACGCAGTATTTT

J gene: TRBJ2-1
D gene: .
clone size: .
V gene: TRBV6-1
CDR3 protein: CASSRLDSDNEQFF
CDR3 DNA: TGTGCCAGCAGCCGACTAGATTCTGACAATGAGCAGTTCTTC

J gene: TRBJ2-1
D gene: .
clone size: .
V gene: TRBV11-2
CDR3 protein: CASSLGGRGEQFF
CDR3 DNA: TGTGCCAGCAGCTTAGGGGGCCGGGGTGAGCAGTTCTTC

J gene: TRBJ2-7
D gene: TRBD1
clone size: .
V gene: TRBV5-1
CDR3 protein: CASSSGGEQYF
CDR3 DNA: TGCGCCAGCAGCTCAGGGGGCGAGCAGTACTTC

J gene: TRBJ2-7
D gene: .
clone size: once
V gene: TRBV10-3
CDR3 protein: CAISEGATYEQYF
CDR3 DNA: TGTGCCATCAGTGAGGGAGCGACCTACGAGCAGTACTTC

J gene: TRBJ1-5
D gene: .
clone size: .
V gene: TRBV5-5
CDR3 protein: CASSLNPGNTIQPQHF
CDR3 DNA: TGTGCCAGCAGCTTGAATCCGGGAAACACCATTCAGCCCCAGCATTTT

J gene: TRBJ1-3
D gene: TRBD1
clone size: .
V gene: TRBV2
CDR3 protein: CASSNRDRPSGNTIYF
CDR3 DNA: TGTGCCAGCAGTAACCGGGACAGGCCCTCTGGAAACACCATATATTTT

J gene: TRBJ1-1
D gene: TRBD1
clone size: .
V gene: TRBV19
CDR3 protein: CASRGQGNTEAFF
CDR3 DNA: TGTGCCAGTAGGGGACAGGGGAACACTGAAGCTTTCTTT

J gene: TRBJ1-1
D gene: .
clone size: .
V gene: TRBV18
CDR3 protein: CASSPKTGDSTEAFF
CDR3 DNA: TGTGCCAGCTCACCAAAAACAGGAGATTCCACTGAAGCTTTCTTT

J gene: TRBJ2-1
D gene: TRBD2
clone size: .
V gene: TRBV30
CDR3 protein: CAWSQVAGRSYNEQFF
CDR3 DNA: TGTGCCTGGAGTCAGGTAGCGGGCCGCTCCTACAATGAGCAGTTCTTC

J gene: TRBJ2-3
D gene: TRBD1
clone size: .
V gene: TRBV9
CDR3 protein: CASSVAGQGWGSDTQYF
CDR3 DNA: TGTGCCAGCAGCGTAGCGGGACAGGGATGGGGGTCAGATACGCAGTATTTT

J gene: TRBJ1-5
D gene: .
clone size: .
V gene: TRBV18
CDR3 protein: CASSPEGFQPQHF
CDR3 DNA: TGTGCCAGCTCACCAGAAGGGTTTCAGCCCCAGCATTTT

J gene: TRBJ2-7
D gene: .
clone size: .
V gene: TRBV6-5
CDR3 protein: CASSKQRTYEQYF
CDR3 DNA: TGTGCCAGCAGTAAACAGCGAACCTACGAGCAGTACTTC

J gene: TRBJ1-5
D gene: .
clone size: .
V gene: TRBV7-9
CDR3 protein: CASSLDEGQPQHF
CDR3 DNA: TGTGCCAGCAGCTTAGACGAAGGTCAGCCCCAGCATTTT

J gene: TRBJ2-5
D gene: .
clone size: .
V gene: TRBV5-1
CDR3 protein: CASSALIAETQYF
CDR3 DNA: TGCGCCAGCAGCGCTCTAATCGCAGAGACCCAGTACTTC

J gene: TRBJ2-7
D gene: TRBD2
clone size: .
V gene: TRBV27
CDR3 protein: CASSLLREGLYEQYF
CDR3 DNA: TGTGCCAGCAGTTTATTGCGGGAGGGTCTCTACGAGCAGTACTTC

J gene: TRBJ2-7
D gene: .
clone size: .
V gene: TRBV11-2
CDR3 protein: CASSLRLSYEQYF
CDR3 DNA: TGTGCCTCCAGCTTACGCTTATCCTACGAGCAGTACTTC

J gene: TRBJ1-2
D gene: .
clone size: .
V gene: TRBV7-9
CDR3 protein: CASSLALNDRQGPGYTF
CDR3 DNA: TGTGCCAGCAGCTTAGCGCTAAATGACCGCCAGGGGCCTGGCTACACCTTC

J gene: TRBJ1-1
D gene: .
clone size: .
V gene: TRBV7-9
CDR3 protein: CASSLTGRNTEAFF
CDR3 DNA: TGTGCCAGCAGCTTAACAGGGCGGAACACTGAAGCTTTCTTT

J gene: TRBJ2-5
D gene: .
clone size: .
V gene: TRBV9
CDR3 protein: CASSVATLETQYF
CDR3 DNA: TGTGCCAGCAGCGTAGCTACTCTGGAGACCCAGTACTTC

J gene: TRBJ1-2
D gene: .
clone size: .
V gene: TRBV18
CDR3 protein: CASSPERQYYGYTF
CDR3 DNA: TGTGCCAGCTCACCAGAAAGACAGTACTATGGCTACACCTTC

J gene: TRBJ1-5
D gene: TRBD1
clone size: .
V gene: TRBV30
CDR3 protein: CAWSSGRGGQPQHF
CDR3 DNA: TGTGCCTGGAGTTCCGGCAGGGGGGGGCAGCCCCAGCATTTT

J gene: TRBJ1-4
D gene: TRBD1
clone size: .
V gene: TRBV15
CDR3 protein: CATSSFGTATNEKLFF
CDR3 DNA: TGTGCCACCAGTAGCTTCGGGACAGCAACTAATGAAAAACTGTTTTTT

J gene: TRBJ1-1
D gene: .
clone size: .
V gene: TRBV5-1
CDR3 protein: CASTADGPEAFF
CDR3 DNA: TGCGCCAGCACGGCGGACGGCCCTGAAGCTTTCTTT

J gene: TRBJ1-5
D gene: .
clone size: .
V gene: TRBV19
CDR3 protein: CASSPHRDRNNQPQHF
CDR3 DNA: TGTGCCAGTAGTCCACATCGAGACAGGAATAATCAGCCCCAGCATTTT

J gene: TRBJ2-1
D gene: .
clone size: .
V gene: TRBV28
CDR3 protein: CASTTSREQFF
CDR3 DNA: TGTGCCAGCACTACTAGTCGCGAGCAGTTCTTC

J gene: TRBJ2-7
D gene: TRBD2
clone size: .
V gene: TRBV6-1
CDR3 protein: CASRGGLAGNYEQYF
CDR3 DNA: TGTGCCAGCAGGGGGGGACTAGCGGGAAACTACGAGCAGTACTTC

J gene: TRBJ1-1
D gene: TRBD1
clone size: .
V gene: TRBV5-8
CDR3 protein: CASSFPGTVNTEAFF
CDR3 DNA: TGTGCCAGCAGCTTCCCCGGGACAGTGAACACTGAAGCTTTCTTT

J gene: TRBJ2-7
D gene: TRBD2
clone size: .
V gene: TRBV2
CDR3 protein: CASRPTSGGSYEQYF
CDR3 DNA: TGTGCCAGCAGGCCGACTAGCGGGGGTTCCTACGAGCAGTACTTC